Detailed here is one T cell receptor beta chain. Germline-derived CDR1 and CDR2 are SGHRS and YFSETQ. The CDR3 totals 13 residues. Trimming cost V 4 bases and J 1 base, with 8 bases left between them. These data belong to a study of blood T cell repertoires in COVID-19. Whole-study context: The study drew acute and convalescent COVID-19 samples from the United States, Italy and Spain. The analysed material was cDNA or gDNA that came from T cells, B-cell-depleted T cells, or PBMCs.

Source study methods: Reference gene primer amplification gave estimated nucleated cell counts. TCRdb's copy holds only in-frame clones and misses some; the assay was immunoSEQ multiplex PCR. The V and J calls and the clone size are those of that table, but D and trimming were determined from the DNA. This sample has 140,000 or so clones; roughly 84% occur once, and the top ten carry roughly 7.3%. The genes are TRBV5-1 and TRBJ1-2; D unresolved. Sequenced material: peripheral blood. The receptor comes from a human donor in a cohort sampled during active COVID-19. The CDR3 region is CASSITDNYGYTF. As DNA, the CDR3 is TGCGCCAGCAGCATTACAGATAACTATGGCTACACCTTC.